These T cell receptor beta chains were read from a single sample in a study of T-cell memory formation after mild COVID-19. MiXCR, applied by TCRdb to the 5' RACE reads, yields one record per CDR3 protein. The sample lists around 500,000 distinct CDR3 sequences; 18% were seen once. Input material: PBMCs or a T cell subset sorted from them (not recorded which). The receptors come from an adult woman who had mild COVID-19 (a few samples of this study predate the infection). Cell type and time point are not known. Both conserved end residues are part of each CDR3. Fields, in order: clone size, J gene, V gene, CDR3 length, CDR3 protein. Clone size appears in some rows only: once, few, many, or a class for an expanded clone.

size: NA; J: TRBJ1-2; V: TRBV6-6; length: 19; CDR3: CASSGGQGLRTAANYGYTF
size: NA; J: TRBJ2-3; V: TRBV15; length: 17; CDR3: CATSRGDRGRSTDTQYF
size: few; J: TRBJ1-5; V: TRBV20-1; length: 16; CDR3: CSARDRIRGAEQPQHF
size: NA; J: TRBJ2-5; V: TRBV4-3; length: 15; CDR3: CASSQDSGNQETQYF
size: NA; J: TRBJ1-4; V: TRBV7-9; length: 16; CDR3: CASSLAHRGGGEKLFF
size: NA; J: TRBJ1-2; V: TRBV24-1; length: 13; CDR3: CATSDPDTYGYTF
size: NA; J: TRBJ1-2; V: TRBV6-6; length: 15; CDR3: CASSYPLRQGYGYTF
size: many; J: TRBJ1-1; V: TRBV7-9; length: 14; CDR3: CASSLVTGGTEAFF
size: NA; J: TRBJ2-1; V: TRBV5-1; length: 17; CDR3: CASSRGASSGAYNEQFF
size: NA; J: TRBJ2-1; V: TRBV10-2; length: 12; CDR3: CASSDGIGEQFF
size: few; J: TRBJ2-7; V: TRBV12-3/TRBV12-4; length: 13; CDR3: CASSEGSGYEQYF
size: NA; J: TRBJ1-6; V: TRBV15; length: 13; CDR3: CATSRGVGSPLHF
size: NA; J: TRBJ2-5; V: TRBV7-2; length: 11; CDR3: CASSPRDHEYF
size: many; J: TRBJ2-1; V: TRBV6-6; length: 16; CDR3: CASSLTSGRTYNEQFF
size: NA; J: TRBJ2-3; V: TRBV5-4; length: 17; CDR3: CASSPGSGGTPGDTQYF
size: NA; J: TRBJ2-3; V: TRBV7-9; length: 16; CDR3: CASSAGGRTSEDTQYF
size: NA; J: TRBJ2-7; V: TRBV6-6; length: 12; CDR3: CASSYSAGEQYF
size: NA; J: TRBJ2-3; V: TRBV7-9; length: 19; CDR3: CASSCFSGGATPSTDTQYF
size: NA; J: TRBJ2-3; V: TRBV6-6; length: 15; CDR3: CASSQSGTGPDTQYF
size: many; J: TRBJ1-2; V: TRBV12-3/TRBV12-4; length: 12; CDR3: CASSPGSYGYTF
size: few; J: TRBJ2-7; V: TRBV20-1; length: 14; CDR3: CSARGPGDYYEQYF
size: NA; J: TRBJ2-7; V: TRBV9; length: 15; CDR3: CASSVASAGGPEQYF
size: many; J: TRBJ2-3; V: TRBV11-2; length: 16; CDR3: CASSQRLAGGADTQYF
size: few; J: TRBJ1-2; V: TRBV6-2/TRBV6-3; length: 17; CDR3: CASSYQAQLGDPPGYTF
size: few; J: TRBJ2-1; V: TRBV9; length: 15; CDR3: CASSVAGGPYNEQFF
size: few; J: TRBJ2-7; V: TRBV12-3/TRBV12-4; length: 15; CDR3: CASSFGTSGRSEQYF
size: once; J: TRBJ1-3; V: TRBV7-9; length: 16; CDR3: CASSSFLGLSGNTIYF
size: few; J: TRBJ1-6; V: TRBV12-3/TRBV12-4; length: 15; CDR3: CASSPDRGGISPLHF
size: few; J: TRBJ2-7; V: TRBV20-1; length: 16; CDR3: CSARDPSGSLVNEQYF
size: NA; J: TRBJ2-1; V: TRBV6-1; length: 17; CDR3: CASSEAPGGSSYNEQFF
size: NA; J: TRBJ2-7; V: TRBV9; length: 14; CDR3: CASSEETSTYEQYF
size: few; J: TRBJ1-6; V: TRBV5-1; length: 15; CDR3: CASSLTGGANSPLHF